This TCR beta chain was sequenced during a study of a mutant IDH1 vaccine in newly diagnosed glioma. At the level of the study: Therapy received beforehand was radiotherapy, temozolomide, or both, with most patients given both.

Clones were read by immunoSEQ multiplex PCR, and TCRdb kept only the in-frame ones, dropping some. The sample has 65,000 to 70,000 clones, around 80% seen once. V was pared by 1 base and J by 5 bases, with 2 bases between. Germline assignment: CDR1 SGHDN and CDR2 FVKESK. The CDR3 loop spans 12 amino acids. Study-wide findings and caveats: The study observed vaccine-induced immune responses in just over 90% of patients.

This clone was found a few times. What it binds is unknown. Indicated time point: baseline, week 1 (first vaccination visit). Noted treatment: pre-vaccination baseline after standard-of-care therapy. Donor diagnoses consisted of new WHO grade 3 or 4 IDH1-mutant, ATRX-lost astrocytomas. This sequence joins TRBV14 and TRBJ2-2; D remains unclear. Sequencing was performed on peripheral blood mononuclear cells (PBMCs), taken from a glioma patient treated with radiotherapy, temozolomide or both. The sequence derives from a woman under 30 with glioma. Some clones in this sample may be carry-over from other donors' samples. The CDR3 DNA reads as TGTGCCAGCAGCCAAGGAACCGGGGAGCTGTTTTTT. Residues: CASSQGTGELFF.